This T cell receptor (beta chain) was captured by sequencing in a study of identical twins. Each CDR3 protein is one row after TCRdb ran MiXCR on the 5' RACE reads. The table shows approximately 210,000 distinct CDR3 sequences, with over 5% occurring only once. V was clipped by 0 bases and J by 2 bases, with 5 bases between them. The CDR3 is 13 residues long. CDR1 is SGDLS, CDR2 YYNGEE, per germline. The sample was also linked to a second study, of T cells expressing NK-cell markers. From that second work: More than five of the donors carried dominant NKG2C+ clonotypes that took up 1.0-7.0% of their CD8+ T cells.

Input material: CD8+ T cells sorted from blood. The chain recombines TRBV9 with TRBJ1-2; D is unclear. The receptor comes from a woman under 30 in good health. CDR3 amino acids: CASSVEENYGYTF. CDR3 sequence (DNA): TGTGCCAGCAGCGTAGAAGAAAACTATGGCTACACCTTC.